This T cell receptor beta chain emerged from a study of T cell responses to AZD1222 COVID-19 vaccine. To note about this clone: Sequence at one end of the junction differs from germline and may be a read error.

The CDR3 length is 13 residues. The germline CDR1 and CDR2 sequences are LGHDT and YNNKEL (reference sequence). This table comes from immunoSEQ multiplex PCR, and its TCRdb copy is limited to in-frame clones, with some not included. Here the sample spans around 140,000 clones, about 90% being singletons. The sample consisted of peripheral blood, taken 28 days after the second AZD1222 dose. The sequence came from an adult who received the AZD1222 COVID-19 vaccine. The chain uses TRBV3-1 (or the pseudogene TRBV3-2) and TRBJ1-2, with D tentatively TRBD1 (5 bases). Written as DNA, the CDR3 is TGTGCCAGCAGCCGCACTGAGGGGTTTGGGCACCTCTTC. It codes for CASSRTEGFGHLF.